The clone carrying this TCR beta chain was observed a handful of times. Its antigen remains unidentified. This sample was included in a study of PD-L1 blockade in urothelial cancer. Study summary: Individuals in the cohort had been given 0 to 3 earlier chemotherapy regimens. Analyses were performed on blood at 3 weeks after treatment start (the second dose) and at 6 weeks.

This CDR3 is 19 amino acids long. The germline CDR1 and CDR2 sequences are GTSNPN and SVGIG (reference sequence). V lost 2 bases to trimming and J lost 2 bases, with 28 bases between them. Study-level points and caveats: Survival was better when pretreatment blood TCR clonality fell below the median.

Templates that were synthetic TCR analogs were spiked into each PCR. Libraries were prepared by immunoSEQ multiplex PCR; TCRdb keeps only in-frame clonotypes and omits some of them. This sample has approximately 100,000 clones, with 90% to 95% found just once. This TCR was sampled from a woman older than 75 with urothelial cancer. The sample here was PBMCs, taken around atezolizumab (anti-PD-L1) treatment. The rearrangement links TRBV30 to TRBJ2-7; D is possibly TRBD1 (6 bases). The DNA for the CDR3 is TGTGCCTGGAGTATCGTGGTGGCTAGCCGAAGGGGGTACGCCTACGAGCAGTACTTC. It translates to CAWSIVVASRRGYAYEQYF. Variable domain in full (rest from reference TRBV30 and TRBJ2-7): SQTIHQWPATLVQPVGSPLSLECTVEGTSNPNLYWYRQAAGRGLQLLFYSVGIGQISSEVPQNLSASRPQDRQFILSSKKLLLSDSGFYLCAWSIVVASRRGYAYEQYFGPGTRLTVT.